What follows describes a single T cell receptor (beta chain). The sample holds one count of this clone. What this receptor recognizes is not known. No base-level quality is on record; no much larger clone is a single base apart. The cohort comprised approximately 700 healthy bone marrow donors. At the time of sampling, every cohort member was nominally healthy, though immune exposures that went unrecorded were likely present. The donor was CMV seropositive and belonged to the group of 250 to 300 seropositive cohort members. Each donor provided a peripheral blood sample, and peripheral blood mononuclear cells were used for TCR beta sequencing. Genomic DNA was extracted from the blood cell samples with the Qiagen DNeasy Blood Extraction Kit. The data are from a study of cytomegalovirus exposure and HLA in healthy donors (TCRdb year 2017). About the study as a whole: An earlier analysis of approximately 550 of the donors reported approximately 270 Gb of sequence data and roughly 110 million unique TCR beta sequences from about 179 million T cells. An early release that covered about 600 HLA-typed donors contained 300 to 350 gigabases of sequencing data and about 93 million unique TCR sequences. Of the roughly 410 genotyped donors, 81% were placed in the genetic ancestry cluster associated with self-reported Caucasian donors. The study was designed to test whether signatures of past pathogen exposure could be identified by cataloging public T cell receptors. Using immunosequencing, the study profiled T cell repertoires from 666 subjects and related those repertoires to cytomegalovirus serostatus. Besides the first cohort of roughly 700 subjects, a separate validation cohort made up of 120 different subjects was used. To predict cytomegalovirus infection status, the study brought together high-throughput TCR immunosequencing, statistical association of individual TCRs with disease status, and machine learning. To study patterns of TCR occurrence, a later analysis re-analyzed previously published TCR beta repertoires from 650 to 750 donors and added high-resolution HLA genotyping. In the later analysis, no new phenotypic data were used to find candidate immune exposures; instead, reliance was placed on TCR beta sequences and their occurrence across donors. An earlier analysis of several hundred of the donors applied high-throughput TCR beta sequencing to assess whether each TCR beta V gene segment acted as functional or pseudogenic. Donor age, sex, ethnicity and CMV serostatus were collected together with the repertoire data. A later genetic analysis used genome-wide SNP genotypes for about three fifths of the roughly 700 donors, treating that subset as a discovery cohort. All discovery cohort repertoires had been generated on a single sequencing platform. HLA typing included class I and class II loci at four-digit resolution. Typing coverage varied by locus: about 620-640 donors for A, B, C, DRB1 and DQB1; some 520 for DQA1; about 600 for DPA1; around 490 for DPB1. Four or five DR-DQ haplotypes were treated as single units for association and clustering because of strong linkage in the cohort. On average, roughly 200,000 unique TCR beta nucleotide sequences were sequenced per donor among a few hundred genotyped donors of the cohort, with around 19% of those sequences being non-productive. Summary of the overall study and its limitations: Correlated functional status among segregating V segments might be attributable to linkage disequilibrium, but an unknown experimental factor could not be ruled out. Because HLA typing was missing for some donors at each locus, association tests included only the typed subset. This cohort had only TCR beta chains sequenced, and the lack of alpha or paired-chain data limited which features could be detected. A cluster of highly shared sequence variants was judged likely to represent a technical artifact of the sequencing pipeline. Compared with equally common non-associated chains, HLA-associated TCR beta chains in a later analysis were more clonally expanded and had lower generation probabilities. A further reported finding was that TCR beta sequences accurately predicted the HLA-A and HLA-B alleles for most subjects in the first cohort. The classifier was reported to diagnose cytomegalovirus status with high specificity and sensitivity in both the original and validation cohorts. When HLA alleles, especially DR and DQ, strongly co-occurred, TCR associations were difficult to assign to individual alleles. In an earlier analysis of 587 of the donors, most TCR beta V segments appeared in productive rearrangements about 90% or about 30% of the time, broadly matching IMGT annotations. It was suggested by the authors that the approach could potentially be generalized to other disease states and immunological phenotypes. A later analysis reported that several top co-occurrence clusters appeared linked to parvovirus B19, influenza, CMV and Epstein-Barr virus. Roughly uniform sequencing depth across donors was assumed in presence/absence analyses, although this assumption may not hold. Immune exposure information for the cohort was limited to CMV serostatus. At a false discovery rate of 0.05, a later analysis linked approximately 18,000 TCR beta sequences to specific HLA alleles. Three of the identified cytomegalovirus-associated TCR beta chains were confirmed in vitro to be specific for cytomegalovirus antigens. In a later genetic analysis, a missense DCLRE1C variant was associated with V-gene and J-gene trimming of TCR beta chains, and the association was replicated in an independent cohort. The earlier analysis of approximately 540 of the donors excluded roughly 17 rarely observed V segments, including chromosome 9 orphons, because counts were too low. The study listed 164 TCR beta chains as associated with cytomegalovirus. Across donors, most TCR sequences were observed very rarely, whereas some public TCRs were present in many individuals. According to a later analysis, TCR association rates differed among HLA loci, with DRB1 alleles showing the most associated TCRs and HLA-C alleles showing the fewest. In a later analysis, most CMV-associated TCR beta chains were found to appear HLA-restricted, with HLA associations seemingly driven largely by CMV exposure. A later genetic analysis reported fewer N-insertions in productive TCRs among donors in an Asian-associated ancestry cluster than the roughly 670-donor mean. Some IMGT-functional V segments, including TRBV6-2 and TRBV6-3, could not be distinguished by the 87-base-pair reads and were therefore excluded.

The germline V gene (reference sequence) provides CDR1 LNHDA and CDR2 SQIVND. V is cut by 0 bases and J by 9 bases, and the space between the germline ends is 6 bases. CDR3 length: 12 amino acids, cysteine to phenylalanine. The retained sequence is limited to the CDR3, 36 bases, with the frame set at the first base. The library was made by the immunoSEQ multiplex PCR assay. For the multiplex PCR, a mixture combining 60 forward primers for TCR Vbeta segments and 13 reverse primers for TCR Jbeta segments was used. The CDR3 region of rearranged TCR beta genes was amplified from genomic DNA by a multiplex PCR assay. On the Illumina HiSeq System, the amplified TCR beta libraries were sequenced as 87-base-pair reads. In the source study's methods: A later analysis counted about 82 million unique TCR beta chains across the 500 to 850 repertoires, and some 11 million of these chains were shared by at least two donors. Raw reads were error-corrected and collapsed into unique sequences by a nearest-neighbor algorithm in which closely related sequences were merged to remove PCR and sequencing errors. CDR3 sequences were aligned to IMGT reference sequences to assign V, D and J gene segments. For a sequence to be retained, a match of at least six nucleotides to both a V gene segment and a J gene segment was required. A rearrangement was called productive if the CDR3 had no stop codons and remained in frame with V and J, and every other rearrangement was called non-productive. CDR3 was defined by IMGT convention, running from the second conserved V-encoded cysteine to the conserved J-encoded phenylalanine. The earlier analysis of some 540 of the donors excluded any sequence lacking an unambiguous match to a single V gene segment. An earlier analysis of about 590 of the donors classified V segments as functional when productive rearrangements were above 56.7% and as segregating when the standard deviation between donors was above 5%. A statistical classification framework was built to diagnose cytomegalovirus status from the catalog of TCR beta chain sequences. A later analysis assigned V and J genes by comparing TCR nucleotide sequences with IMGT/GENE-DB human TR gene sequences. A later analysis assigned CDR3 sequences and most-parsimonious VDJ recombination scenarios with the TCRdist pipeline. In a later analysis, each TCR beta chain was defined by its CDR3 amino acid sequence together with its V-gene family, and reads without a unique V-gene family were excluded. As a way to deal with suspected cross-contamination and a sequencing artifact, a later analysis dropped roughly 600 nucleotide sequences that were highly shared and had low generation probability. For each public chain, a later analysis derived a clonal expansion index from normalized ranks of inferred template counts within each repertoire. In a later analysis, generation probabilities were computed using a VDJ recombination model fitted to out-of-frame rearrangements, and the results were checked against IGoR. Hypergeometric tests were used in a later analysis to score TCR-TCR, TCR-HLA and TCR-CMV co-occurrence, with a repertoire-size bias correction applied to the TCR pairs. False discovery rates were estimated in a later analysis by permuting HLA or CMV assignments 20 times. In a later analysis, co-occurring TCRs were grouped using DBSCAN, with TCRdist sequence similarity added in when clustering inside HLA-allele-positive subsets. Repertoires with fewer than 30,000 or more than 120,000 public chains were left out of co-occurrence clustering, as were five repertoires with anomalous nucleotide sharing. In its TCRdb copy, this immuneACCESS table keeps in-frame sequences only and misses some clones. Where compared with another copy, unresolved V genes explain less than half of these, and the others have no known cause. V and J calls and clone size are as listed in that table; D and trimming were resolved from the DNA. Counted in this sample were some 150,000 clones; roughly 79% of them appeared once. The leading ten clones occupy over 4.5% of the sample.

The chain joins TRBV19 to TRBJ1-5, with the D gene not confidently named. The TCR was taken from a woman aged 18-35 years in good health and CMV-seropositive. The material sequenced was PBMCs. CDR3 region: CASSIEEGPQHF. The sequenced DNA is TGTGCCAGTAGTATAGAGGAGGGGCCCCAGCATTTT.